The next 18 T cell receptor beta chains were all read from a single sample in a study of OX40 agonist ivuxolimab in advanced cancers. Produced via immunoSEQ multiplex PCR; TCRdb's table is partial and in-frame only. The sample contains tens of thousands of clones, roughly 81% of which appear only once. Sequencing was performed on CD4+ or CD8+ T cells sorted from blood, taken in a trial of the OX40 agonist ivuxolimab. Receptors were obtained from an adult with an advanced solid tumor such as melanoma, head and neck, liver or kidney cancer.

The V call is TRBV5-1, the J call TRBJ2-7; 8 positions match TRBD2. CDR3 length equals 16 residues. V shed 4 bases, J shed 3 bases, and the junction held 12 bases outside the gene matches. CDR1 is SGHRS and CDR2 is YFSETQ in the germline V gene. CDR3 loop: CASSPDGDAGGYEQYF. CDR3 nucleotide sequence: TGCGCCAGCAGCCCGGATGGCGACGCGGGAGGCTACGAGCAGTACTTC.

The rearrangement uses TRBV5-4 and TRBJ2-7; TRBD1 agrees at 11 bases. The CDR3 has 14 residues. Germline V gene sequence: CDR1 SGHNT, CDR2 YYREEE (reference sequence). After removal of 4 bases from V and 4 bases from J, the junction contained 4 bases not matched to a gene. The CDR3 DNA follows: TGTGCCAGCAGCGTGGACAGGGGGCAATACGAGCAGTACTTC. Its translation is CASSVDRGQYEQYF.

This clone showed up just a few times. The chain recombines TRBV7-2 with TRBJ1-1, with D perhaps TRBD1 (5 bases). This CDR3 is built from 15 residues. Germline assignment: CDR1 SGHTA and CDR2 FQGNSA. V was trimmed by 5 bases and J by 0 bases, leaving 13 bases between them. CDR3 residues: CASSRRGTVNTEAFF. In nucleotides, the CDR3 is TGTGCCAGCAGCCGGAGGGGAACGGTGAACACTGAAGCTTTCTTT.

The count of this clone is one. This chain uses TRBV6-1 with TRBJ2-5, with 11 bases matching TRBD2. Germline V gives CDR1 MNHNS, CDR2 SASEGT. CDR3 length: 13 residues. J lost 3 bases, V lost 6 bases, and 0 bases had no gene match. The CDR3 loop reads CASRLAGEETQYF. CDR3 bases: TGTGCCAGCAGACTAGCGGGAGAAGAGACCCAGTACTTC.

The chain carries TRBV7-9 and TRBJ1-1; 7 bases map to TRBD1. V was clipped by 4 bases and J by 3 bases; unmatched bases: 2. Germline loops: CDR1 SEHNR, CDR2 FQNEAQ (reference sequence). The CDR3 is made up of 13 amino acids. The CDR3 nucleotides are TGTGCCAGCAGCTACAGGGGAGACACTGAAGCTTTCTTT. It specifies CASSYRGDTEAFF.

DNA for the CDR3: TGCAGTGCTAGAAGTCGGGGCGAGCAGTACTTC. The encoded protein is CSARSRGEQYF. The chain is built from TRBV20-1 and TRBJ2-5; TRBD2 might be the D (5 bases). Matching the DNA end better, TRBJ2-7 makes the J call doubtful. The CDR3 spans 11 residues. Germline CDR1 reads DFQATT; CDR2 reads SNEGSKA (reference sequence).

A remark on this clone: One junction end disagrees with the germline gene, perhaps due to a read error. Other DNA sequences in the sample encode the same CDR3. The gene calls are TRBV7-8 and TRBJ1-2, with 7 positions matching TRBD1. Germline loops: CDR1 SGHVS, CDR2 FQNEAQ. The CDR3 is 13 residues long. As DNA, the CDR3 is TGCGCCAGCAGCTTAGAGGGACAGAATGGCTACACCTTC. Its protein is CASSLEGQNGYTF.

CDR3 DNA sequence: TGTGCCAGCTCACCACCGGGCAGCTATCAGCCCCAGCATTTT. It translates to CASSPPGSYQPQHF. The chain links TRBV18 to TRBJ1-5; unclear D gene. The CDR3 length is 14 residues. The germline V gene has CDR1 KGHSH and CDR2 LQKENI. V lost 0 bases to trimming and J lost 5 bases, with 8 bases between them.

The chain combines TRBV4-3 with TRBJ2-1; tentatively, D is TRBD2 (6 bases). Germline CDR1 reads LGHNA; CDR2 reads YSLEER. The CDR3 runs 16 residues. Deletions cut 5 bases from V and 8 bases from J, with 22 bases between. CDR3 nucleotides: TGCGCCAGCAGCGGACACGGGGGAGCGGGTTCGGATGAGCAGTTCTTC. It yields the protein CASSGHGGAGSDEQFF.

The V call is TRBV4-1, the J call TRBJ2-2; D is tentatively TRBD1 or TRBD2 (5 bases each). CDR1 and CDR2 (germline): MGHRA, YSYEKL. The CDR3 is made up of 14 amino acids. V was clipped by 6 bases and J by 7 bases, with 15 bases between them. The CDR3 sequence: CASRRSGSRGELFF. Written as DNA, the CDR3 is TGCGCCAGCAGAAGGTCAGGGAGTCGCGGGGAGCTGTTTTTT.

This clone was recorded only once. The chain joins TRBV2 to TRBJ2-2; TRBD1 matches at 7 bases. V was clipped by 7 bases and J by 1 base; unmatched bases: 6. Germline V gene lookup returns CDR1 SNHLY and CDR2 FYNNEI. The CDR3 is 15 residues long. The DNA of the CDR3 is TGTGCCAGCACCGGGGCAGGGGGGAACACCGGGGAGCTGTTTTTT. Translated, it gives CASTGAGGNTGELFF.

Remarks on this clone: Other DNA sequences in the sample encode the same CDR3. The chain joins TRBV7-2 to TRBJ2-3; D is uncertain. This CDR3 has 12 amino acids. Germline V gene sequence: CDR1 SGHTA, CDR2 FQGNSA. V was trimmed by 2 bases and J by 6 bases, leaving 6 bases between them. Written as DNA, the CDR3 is TGTGCCAGCAGCTTATTAAGGGATACGCAGTATTTT. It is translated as CASSLLRDTQYF.

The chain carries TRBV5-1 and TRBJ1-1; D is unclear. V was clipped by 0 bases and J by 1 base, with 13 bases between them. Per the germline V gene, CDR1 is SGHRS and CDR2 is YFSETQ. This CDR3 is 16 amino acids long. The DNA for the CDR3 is TGCGCCAGCAGCTTGGCCCCGAGAGAGGCGAACACTGAAGCTTTCTTT. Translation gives CASSLAPREANTEAFF.

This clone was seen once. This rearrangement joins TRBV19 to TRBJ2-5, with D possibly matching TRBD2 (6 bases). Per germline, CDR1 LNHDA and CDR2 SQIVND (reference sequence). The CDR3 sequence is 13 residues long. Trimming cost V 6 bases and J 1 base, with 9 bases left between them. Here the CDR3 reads CASRDYSQETQYF. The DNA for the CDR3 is TGTGCCAGTAGGGACTACTCCCAAGAGACCCAGTACTTC.

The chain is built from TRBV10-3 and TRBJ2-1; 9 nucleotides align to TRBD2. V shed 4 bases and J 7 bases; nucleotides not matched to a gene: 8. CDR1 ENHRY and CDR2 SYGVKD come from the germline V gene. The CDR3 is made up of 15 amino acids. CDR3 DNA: TGTGCCATCAGTGTAAGACTAGCGGATTCGAATGAGCAGTTCTTC. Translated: CAISVRLADSNEQFF.

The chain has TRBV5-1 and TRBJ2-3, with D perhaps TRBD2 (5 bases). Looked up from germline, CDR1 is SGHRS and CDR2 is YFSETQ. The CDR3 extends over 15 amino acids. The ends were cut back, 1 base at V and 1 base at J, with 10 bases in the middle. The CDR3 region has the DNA TGCGCCAGCAGCTTGATGGTCGGGGGCACAGATACGCAGTATTTT. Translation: CASSLMVGGTDTQYF.

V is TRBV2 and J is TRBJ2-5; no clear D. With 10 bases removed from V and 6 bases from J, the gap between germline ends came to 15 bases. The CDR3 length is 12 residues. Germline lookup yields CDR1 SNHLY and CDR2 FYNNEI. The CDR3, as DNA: TGTGCCAACCGCCGGCAGGAACAGACCCAGTACTTC. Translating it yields CANRRQEQTQYF. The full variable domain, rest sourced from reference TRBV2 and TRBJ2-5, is EPEVTQTPSHQVTQMGQEVILRCVPISNHLYFYWYRQILGQKVEFLVSFYNNEISEKSEIFDDQFSVERPDGSNFTLKIRSTKLEDSAMYFCANRRQEQTQYFGPGTRLLVL.

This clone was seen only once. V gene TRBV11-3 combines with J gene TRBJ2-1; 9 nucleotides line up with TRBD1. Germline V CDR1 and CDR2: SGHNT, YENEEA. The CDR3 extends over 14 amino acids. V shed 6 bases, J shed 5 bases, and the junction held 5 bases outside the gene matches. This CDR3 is CASRRTGVNNEQFF. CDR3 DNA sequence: TGTGCCAGCAGGAGGACAGGGGTTAACAATGAGCAGTTCTTC.